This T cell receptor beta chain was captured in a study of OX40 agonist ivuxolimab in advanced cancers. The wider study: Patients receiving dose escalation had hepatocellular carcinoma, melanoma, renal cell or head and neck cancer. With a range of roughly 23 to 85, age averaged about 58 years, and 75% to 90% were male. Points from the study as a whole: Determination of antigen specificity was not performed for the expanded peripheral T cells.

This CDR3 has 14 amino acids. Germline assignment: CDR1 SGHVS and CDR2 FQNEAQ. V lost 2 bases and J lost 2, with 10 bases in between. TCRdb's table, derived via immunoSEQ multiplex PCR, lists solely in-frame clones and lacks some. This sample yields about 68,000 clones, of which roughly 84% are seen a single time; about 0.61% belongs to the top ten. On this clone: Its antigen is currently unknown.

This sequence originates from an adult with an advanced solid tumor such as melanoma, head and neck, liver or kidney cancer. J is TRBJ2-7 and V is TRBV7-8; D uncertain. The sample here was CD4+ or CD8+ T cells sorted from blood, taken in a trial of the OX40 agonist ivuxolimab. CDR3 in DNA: TGTGCCAGCAGCTTAAAGACATTCCCCTACGAGCAGTACTTC. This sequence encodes CASSLKTFPYEQYF. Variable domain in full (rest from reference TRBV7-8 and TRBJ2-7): GAGVSQSPRYKVAKRGQDVALRCDPISGHVSLFWYQQALGQGPEFLTYFQNEAQLDKSGLPSDRFFAERPEGSVSTLKIQRTQQEDSAVYLCASSLKTFPYEQYFGPGTRLTVT.